What follows describes a single T cell receptor beta chain. Living in about 25 US areas, the participants were between roughly 18 and 90 years of age. Cohorts were assigned according to the clinical history that participants reported. The data originate from a study of blood T cell repertoires in COVID-19. Study as a whole: Sites in the United States, Italy and Spain provided acute and convalescent COVID-19 samples. T cells, B-cell-depleted T cells, or PBMCs supplied cDNA or gDNA.

Method: immunoSEQ multiplex PCR; TCRdb's copy keeps in-frame clones and lacks some. The sample shows hundreds of thousands of clones, over 75% of them seen only once. The CDR3 loop spans 14 amino acids. Germline CDR1 and CDR2: SGHTA and FQGNSA. The V and J ends lost 5 bases and 0 bases, in that order; junction bases with no gene match: 3. This TCR was sampled from a woman aged 18-29 years who had been exposed to COVID-19. Sequenced material: PBMCs or T cells enriched from blood (not recorded which). The gene calls are TRBV7-2 and TRBJ2-5, with 7 bases matching TRBD1. DNA for the CDR3: TGTGCCAGCAGCCGGGACAGACACCAAGAGACCCAGTACTTC. Translation: CASSRDRHQETQYF.